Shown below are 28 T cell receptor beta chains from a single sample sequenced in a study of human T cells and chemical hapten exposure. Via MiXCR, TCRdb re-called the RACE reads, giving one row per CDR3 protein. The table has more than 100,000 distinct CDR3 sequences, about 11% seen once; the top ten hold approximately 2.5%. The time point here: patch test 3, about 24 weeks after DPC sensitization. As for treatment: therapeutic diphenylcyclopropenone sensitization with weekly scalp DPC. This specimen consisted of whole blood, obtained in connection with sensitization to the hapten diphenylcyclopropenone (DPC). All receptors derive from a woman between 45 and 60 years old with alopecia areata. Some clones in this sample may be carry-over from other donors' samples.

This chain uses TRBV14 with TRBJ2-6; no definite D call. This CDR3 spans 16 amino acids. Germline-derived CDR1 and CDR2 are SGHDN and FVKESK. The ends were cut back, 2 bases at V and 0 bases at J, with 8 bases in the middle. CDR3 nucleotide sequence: TGTGCCAGCAGCCAACTCAGTACCTCTGGGGCCAACGTCCTGACTTTC. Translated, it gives CASSQLSTSGANVLTF. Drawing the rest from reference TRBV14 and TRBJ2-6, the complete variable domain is EAGVTQFPSHSVIEKGQTVTLRCDPISGHDNLYWYRRVMGKEIKFLLHFVKESKQDESGMPNNRFLAERTGGTYSTLKVQPAELEDSGVYFCASSQLSTSGANVLTFGAGSRLTVL.

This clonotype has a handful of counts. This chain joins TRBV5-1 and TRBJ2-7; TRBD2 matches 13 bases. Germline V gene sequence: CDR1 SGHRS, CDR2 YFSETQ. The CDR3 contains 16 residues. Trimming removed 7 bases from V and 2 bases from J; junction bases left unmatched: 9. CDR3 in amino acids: CASSLPGTSGAYEQYF. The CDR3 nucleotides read TGCGCCAGCTCCCTGCCCGGGACTAGCGGGGCCTACGAGCAGTACTTC.

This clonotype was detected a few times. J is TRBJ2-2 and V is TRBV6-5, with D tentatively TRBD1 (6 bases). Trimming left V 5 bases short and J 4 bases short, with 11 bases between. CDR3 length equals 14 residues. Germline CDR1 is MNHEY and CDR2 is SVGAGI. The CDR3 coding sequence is TGTGCCAGCAGTGGAACAGGGACCACCGGGGAGCTGTTTTTT. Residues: CASSGTGTTGELFF.

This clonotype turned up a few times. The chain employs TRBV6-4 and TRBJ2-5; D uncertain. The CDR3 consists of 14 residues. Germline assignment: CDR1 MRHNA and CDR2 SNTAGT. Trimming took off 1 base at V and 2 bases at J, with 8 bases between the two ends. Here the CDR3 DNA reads TGTGCCAGCAGTGACTATGGCCGTCAAGAGACCCAGTACTTC. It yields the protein CASSDYGRQETQYF.

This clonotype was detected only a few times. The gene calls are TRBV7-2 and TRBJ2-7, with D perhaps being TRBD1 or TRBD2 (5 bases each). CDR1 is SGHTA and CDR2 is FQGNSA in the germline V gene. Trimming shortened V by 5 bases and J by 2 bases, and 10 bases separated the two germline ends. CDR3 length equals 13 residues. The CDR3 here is CASSEGFPYEQYF. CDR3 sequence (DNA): TGTGCCAGCAGCGAGGGGTTCCCCTACGAGCAGTACTTC. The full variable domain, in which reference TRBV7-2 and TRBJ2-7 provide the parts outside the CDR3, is GAGVSQSPSNKVTEKGKDVELRCDPISGHTALYWYRQSLGQGLEFLIYFQGNSAPDKSGLPSDRFSAERTGGSVSTLTIQRTQQEDSAVYLCASSEGFPYEQYFGPGTRLTVT.

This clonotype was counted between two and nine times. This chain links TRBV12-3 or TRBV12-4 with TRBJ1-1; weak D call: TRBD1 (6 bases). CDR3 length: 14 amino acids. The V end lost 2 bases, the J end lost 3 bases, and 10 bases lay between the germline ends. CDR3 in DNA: TGTGCCAGCAGTTTATCGGGGGGGCACACTGAAGCTTTCTTT. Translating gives CASSLSGGHTEAFF.

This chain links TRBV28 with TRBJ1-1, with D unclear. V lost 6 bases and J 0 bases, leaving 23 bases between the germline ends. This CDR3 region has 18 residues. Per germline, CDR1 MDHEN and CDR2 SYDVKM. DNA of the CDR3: TGTGCCAGCAGGACCTCCGGACGGCGGACCATTATGAACACTGAAGCTTTCTTT. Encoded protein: CASRTSGRRTIMNTEAFF.

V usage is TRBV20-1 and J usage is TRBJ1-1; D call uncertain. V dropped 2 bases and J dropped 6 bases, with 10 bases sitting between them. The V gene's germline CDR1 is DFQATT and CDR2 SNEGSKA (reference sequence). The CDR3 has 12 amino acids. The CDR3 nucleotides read TGCAGTGCTAGAACCACCGGAGCTGAAGCTTTCTTT. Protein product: CSARTTGAEAFF.

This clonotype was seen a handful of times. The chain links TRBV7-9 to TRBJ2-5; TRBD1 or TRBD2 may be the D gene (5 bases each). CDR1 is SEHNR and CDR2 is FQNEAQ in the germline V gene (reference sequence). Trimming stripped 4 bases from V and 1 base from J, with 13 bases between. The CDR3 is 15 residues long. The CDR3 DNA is TGTGCCAGCAGCTACAGAGTCGGGGCCCAAGAGACCCAGTACTTC. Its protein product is CASSYRVGAQETQYF.

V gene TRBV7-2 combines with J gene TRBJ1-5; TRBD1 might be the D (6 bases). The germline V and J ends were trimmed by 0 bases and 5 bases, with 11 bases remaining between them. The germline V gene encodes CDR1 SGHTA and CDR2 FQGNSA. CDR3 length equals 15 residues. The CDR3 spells CASSLAWGQDQPQHF. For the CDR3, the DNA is TGTGCCAGCAGCTTAGCGTGGGGACAAGATCAGCCCCAGCATTTT.

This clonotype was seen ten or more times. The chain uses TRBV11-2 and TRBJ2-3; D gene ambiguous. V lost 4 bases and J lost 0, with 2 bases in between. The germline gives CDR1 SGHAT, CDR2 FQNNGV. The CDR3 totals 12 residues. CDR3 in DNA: TGTGCCAGCAGCTCTAGCACAGATACGCAGTATTTT. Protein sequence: CASSSSTDTQYF.

The DNA for the CDR3 is TGCACCAGCAGCCAAAACGGTGTCCCCTACGAGCAGTACTTC. It yields the protein CTSSQNGVPYEQYF. V and J are TRBV1 and TRBJ2-7; TRBD1 reflects the table's D call only, with no check against the DNA. TRBV1 corresponds to a pseudogene. The CDR3 covers 14 residues.

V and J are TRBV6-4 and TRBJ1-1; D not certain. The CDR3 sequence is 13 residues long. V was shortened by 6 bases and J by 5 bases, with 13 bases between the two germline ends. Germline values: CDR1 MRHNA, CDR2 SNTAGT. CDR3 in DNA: TGTGCCAGCAGCGCCGACTGGAGGACTGAAGCTTTCTTT. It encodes CASSADWRTEAFF.

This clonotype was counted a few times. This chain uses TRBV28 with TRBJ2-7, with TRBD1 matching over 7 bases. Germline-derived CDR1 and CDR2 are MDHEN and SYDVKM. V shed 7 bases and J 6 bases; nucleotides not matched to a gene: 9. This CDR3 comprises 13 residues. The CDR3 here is CASTLTGEREQYF. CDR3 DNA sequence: TGTGCCAGCACTCTTACAGGGGAGCGCGAGCAGTACTTC.

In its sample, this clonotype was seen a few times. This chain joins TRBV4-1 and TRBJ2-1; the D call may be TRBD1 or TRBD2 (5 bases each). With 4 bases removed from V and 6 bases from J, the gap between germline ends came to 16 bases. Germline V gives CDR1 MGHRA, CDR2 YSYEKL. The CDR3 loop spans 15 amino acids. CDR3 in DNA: TGCGCCAGCAGCCTACTATACCGGGACGGCAATGAGCAGTTCTTC. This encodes CASSLLYRDGNEQFF.

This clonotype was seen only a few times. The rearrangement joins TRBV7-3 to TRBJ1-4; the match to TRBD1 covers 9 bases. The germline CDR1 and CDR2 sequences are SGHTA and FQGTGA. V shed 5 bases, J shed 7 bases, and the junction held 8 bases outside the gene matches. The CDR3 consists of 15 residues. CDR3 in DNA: TGTGCCAGCAGCCACACAGGGGGCCACGGTGAAAAACTGTTTTTT. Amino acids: CASSHTGGHGEKLFF.

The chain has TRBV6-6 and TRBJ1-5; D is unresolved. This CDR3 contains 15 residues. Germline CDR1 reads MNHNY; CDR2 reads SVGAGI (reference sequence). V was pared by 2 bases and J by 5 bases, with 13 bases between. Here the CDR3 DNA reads TGTGCCAGCAGTTACGGGTCAGGTTGGGATCAGCCCCAGCATTTT. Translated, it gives CASSYGSGWDQPQHF.

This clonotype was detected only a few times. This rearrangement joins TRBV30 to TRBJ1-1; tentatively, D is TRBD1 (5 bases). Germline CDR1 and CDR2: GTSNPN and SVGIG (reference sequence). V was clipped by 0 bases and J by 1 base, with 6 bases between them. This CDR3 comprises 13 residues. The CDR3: CAWSVRANTEAFF. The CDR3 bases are TGTGCCTGGAGTGTCAGGGCGAACACTGAAGCTTTCTTT.

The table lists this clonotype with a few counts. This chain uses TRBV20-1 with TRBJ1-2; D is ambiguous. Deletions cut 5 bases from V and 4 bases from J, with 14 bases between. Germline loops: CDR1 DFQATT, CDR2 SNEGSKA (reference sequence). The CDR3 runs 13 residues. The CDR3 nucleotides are TGCAGTGCTGCCGGACGGCTTTCCTATGGCTACACCTTC. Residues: CSAAGRLSYGYTF.

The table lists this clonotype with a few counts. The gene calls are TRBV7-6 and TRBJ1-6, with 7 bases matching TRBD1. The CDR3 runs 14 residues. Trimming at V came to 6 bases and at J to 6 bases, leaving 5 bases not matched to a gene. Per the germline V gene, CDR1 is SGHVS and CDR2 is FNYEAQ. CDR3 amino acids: CASRPDRANSPLHF. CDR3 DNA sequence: TGTGCCAGCAGGCCCGACAGGGCTAATTCACCCCTCCACTTT.

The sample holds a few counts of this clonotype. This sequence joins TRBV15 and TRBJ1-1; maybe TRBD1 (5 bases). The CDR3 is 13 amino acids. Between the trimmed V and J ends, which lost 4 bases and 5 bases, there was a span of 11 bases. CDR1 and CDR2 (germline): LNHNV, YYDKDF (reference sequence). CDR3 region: CATSTNGGTEAFF. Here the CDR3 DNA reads TGTGCCACCAGCACGAACGGGGGTACTGAAGCTTTCTTT.

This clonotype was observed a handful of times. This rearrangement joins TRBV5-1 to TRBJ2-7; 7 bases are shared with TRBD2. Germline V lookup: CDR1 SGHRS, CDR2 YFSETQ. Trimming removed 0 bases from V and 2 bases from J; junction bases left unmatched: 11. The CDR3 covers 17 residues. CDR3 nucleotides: TGCGCCAGCAGCTTGGGTCTAGCGGAGAGGTCCCCCTACGAGCAGTACTTC. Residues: CASSLGLAERSPYEQYF.

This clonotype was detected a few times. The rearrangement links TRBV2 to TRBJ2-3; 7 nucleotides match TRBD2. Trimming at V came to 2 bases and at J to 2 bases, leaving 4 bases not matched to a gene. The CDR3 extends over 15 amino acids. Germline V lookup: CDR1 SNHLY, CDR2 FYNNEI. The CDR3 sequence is CASSESLADTDTQYF. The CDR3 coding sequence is TGTGCCAGCAGTGAAAGTCTAGCGGACACAGATACGCAGTATTTT.

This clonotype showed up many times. CDR3 sequence reads: CASSELGTGATDTQYF. The CDR3 nucleotides read TGTGCCAGCTCGGAGTTAGGGACAGGGGCCACAGATACGCAGTATTTT. This chain connects TRBV5-6 to TRBJ2-3, with TRBD1 identical over 10 bases. Trimming at V came to 7 bases and at J to 2 bases, leaving 10 bases not matched to a gene. Looked up from germline, CDR1 is SGHDT and CDR2 is YYEEEE. This CDR3 comprises 16 residues.

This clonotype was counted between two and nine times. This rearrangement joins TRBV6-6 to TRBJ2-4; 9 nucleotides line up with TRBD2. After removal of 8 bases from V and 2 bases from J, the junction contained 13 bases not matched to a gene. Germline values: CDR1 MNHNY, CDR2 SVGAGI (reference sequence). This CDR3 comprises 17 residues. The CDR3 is CASFPNRSGSTKNIQYF. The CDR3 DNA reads TGTGCCAGCTTCCCAAACCGTAGCGGGAGTACCAAAAACATTCAGTACTTC.

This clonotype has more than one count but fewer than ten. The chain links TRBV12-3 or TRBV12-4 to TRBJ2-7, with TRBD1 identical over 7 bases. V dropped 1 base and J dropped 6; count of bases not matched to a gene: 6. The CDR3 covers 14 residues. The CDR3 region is CASSLGDRVREQYF. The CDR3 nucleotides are TGTGCCAGCAGTTTAGGTGACAGGGTCCGCGAGCAGTACTTC.

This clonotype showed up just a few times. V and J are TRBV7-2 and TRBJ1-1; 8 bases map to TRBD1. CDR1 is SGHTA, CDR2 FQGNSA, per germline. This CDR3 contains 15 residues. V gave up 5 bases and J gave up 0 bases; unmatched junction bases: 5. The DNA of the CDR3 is TGTGCCAGCAGCCCGAGACAGGGGATGAACACTGAAGCTTTCTTT. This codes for CASSPRQGMNTEAFF.

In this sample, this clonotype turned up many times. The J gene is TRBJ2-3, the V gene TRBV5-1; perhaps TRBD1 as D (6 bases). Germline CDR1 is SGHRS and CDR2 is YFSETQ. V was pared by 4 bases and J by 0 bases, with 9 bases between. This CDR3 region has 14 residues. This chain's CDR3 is CASSTGHSTDTQYF. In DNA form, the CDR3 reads TGCGCCAGCAGCACGGGACACAGCACAGATACGCAGTATTTT.